This T cell receptor beta chain was observed in a study of blood T cell repertoires in COVID-19 (dated by TCRdb to 2020 to 2022). About the full investigation: Samples from collaborators originated in the United States, Italy and Spain and spanned both the acute and convalescent phases of COVID-19. The material from the prospective study consisted of cDNA or gDNA derived from T cells, B-cell-depleted T cells, or PBMCs. The dataset comprised deeply sampled blood TCRbeta repertoires from subjects exposed to, actively infected with, or recovered from COVID-19. The repertoires were released in a freely available public database intended as a resource for research on the immune response to SARS-CoV-2. The samples were drawn from two sources: the first 160 participants of the ongoing ImmuneRACE study, and about 1,300 subjects contributed by 6 global collaborators. The sample metadata nearly always contained a de-identified subject ID, COVID-19 status, age in years and sex. Where HLA class I and class II types were available, the types were taken from metadata supplied by the sample provider, not from assay-based typing. Broader findings and caveats from the paper: The amount of clinical and demographic metadata varied by source and participant and was provided uncurated.

In the case of this clone: The target of this receptor is not known. Base qualities are missing; no much larger clone stands one base away.

V and J are trimmed by 0 bases and 3 bases, and the gene matches miss 9 bases of the junction. The CDR3 runs 17 residues from the cysteine to the phenylalanine. Only the CDR3 DNA is retained, 51 bases long and in frame from the first base. Based on the germline V gene, the CDR1 and CDR2 sequences are SGHTS and YDEGEE. The immunoSEQ Assay, a bias-controlled multiplex PCR, was used to amplify TCRbeta CDR3 regions from genomic DNA. The paper's processing steps were these. Nucleated cell counts per sample were estimated from amplification of reference gene primers within the assay. Sequence reads were collapsed and filtered to measure the absolute abundance of every unique TCRbeta CDR3 rearrangement. For each sample, productive Simpson clonality was calculated as the square root of Simpson's diversity index across productive rearrangements. TCRdb mirrors the immuneACCESS table, restricted to in-frame sequences. Some clones are absent from its copies; in checked studies, under half trace to an unresolved V gene, and the reason for the others is unknown. That table furnishes V, J and clone size, whereas the DNA furnished D and trimming. Counted in this sample were under 130,000 clones; around 91% of them appeared once. Approximately 30% of the sample comes from the top ten.

Collaborating institutions collected whole blood in K2EDTA tubes following their own protocols. Collaborator samples were shipped for TCRbeta analysis as frozen whole blood, isolated PBMCs, or DNA extracted from either sample type. The chain couples TRBV5-8 to TRBJ2-3, and 8 bases in between align with TRBD1. Sequenced input: peripheral blood. The clonotype originates from a woman of 80 years or more with acute or convalescent COVID-19. Read as DNA, the sequence is TGTGCCAGCAGCTTGGGTTCAGGGGGCGTTCTTACAGATACGCAGTATTTT. This encodes CASSLGSGGVLTDTQYF.